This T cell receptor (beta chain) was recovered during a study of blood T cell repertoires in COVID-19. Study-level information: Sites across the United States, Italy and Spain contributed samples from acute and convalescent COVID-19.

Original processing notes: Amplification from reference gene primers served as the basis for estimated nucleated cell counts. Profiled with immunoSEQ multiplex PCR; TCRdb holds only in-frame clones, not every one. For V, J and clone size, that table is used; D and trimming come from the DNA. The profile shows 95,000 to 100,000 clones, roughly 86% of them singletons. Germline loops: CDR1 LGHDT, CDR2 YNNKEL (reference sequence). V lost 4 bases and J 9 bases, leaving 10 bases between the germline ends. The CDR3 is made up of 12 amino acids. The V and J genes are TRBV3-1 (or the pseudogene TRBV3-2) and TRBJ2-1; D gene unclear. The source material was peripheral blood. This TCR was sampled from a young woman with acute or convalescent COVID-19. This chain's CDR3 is CASSLPSGEQFF. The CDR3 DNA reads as TGTGCCAGCAGCCTTCCGTCGGGTGAGCAGTTCTTC.